The 9 T cell receptor beta chains presented below share a single source sample, sequenced in a study of T cells expressing NK-cell markers (dated by TCRdb to 2020 to 2021). The library was generated by 5' RACE. TCRdb shows the sequencer as Illumina HiSeq 2000. The reads underwent TCRdb reprocessing, giving one record for each CDR3 protein sequence and no DNA. The data table for this sample lists fewer than 550,000 distinct CDR3 sequences. The ten largest clones add up to more than 1.4% of the sample. Sample: blood T cells: a sorted CD56 or NKG2C T cell subset, CD4+ or CD8+ T cells, or bulk PBMC T cells (not recorded which). The receptors shown here come from a woman aged 50 to 65 in good health. Donor details come from another sample of the same person, matched by shared clones.

V gene TRBV15 combines with J gene TRBJ2-3; the TCRdb D gene call, TRBD1, has no DNA to confirm it. The CDR3 covers 16 residues. Germline CDR1 reads LNHNV; CDR2 reads YYDKDF (reference sequence). The CDR3 sequence: CATSAGTGDSTDTQYF. Full variable domain (rest looked up from reference TRBV15 and TRBJ2-3): DAMVIQNPRYQVTQFGKPVTLSCSQTLNHNVMYWYQQKSSQAPKLLFHYYDKDFNNEADTPDNFQSRRPNTSFCFLDIRSPGLGDTAMYLCATSAGTGDSTDTQYFGPGTRLTVL.

The chain couples TRBV7-2 to TRBJ2-7. Looked up from germline, CDR1 is SGHTA and CDR2 is FQGNSA. The CDR3 extends over 14 amino acids. CDR3 residues: CASSLTGAIGEQYF.

The CDR3 loop reads CASSSRTGNDSPLHF. The genes are TRBV7-9 and TRBJ1-6; TCRdb's D gene call, TRBD1, goes unchecked for lack of DNA. The CDR3 totals 15 residues. Germline V gene data show CDR1 as SEHNR and CDR2 as FQNEAQ (reference sequence).

This sequence joins TRBV24-1 and TRBJ1-1. The CDR3 has 13 amino acids. CDR1 KGHDR and CDR2 SFDVKD come from the germline V gene. The CDR3 sequence is CATSDVGSSQAFF.

The rearrangement uses TRBV9 and TRBJ2-1. CDR3 length: 15 amino acids. CDR1 SGDLS and CDR2 YYNGEE come from the germline V gene. CDR3 protein: CASSAVGSATNEQFF. Together with reference TRBV9 and TRBJ2-1, the CDR3 gives the full variable domain: DSGVTQTPKHLITATGQRVTLRCSPRSGDLSVYWYQQSLDQGLQFLIQYYNGEERAKGNILERFSAQQFPDLHSELNLSSLELGDSALYFCASSAVGSATNEQFFGPGTRLTVL.

The V and J genes are TRBV27 and TRBJ2-7; there is no DNA to check the TCRdb D call of TRBD1. The CDR3 covers 16 residues. Germline V gene sequence: CDR1 MNHEY, CDR2 SMNVEV (reference sequence). The CDR3 loop reads CASSYRGLGGLDEQYF.

This rearrangement joins TRBV9 to TRBJ2-2. This CDR3 is built from 14 residues. The germline V gene has CDR1 SGDLS and CDR2 YYNGEE. The CDR3 is CASSVSVYAGELFF. Full variable domain (remainder filled in from reference TRBV9 and TRBJ2-2): DSGVTQTPKHLITATGQRVTLRCSPRSGDLSVYWYQQSLDQGLQFLIQYYNGEERAKGNILERFSAQQFPDLHSELNLSSLELGDSALYFCASSVSVYAGELFFGEGSRLTVL.

The chain combines TRBV5-1 with TRBJ1-6; with no DNA, the TCRdb D assignment of TRBD1 cannot be verified. The CDR3 covers 15 residues. Germline assignment: CDR1 SGHRS and CDR2 YFSETQ. Here the CDR3 reads CASSLVSGWRSPLHF.

This rearrangement joins TRBV5-1 to TRBJ1-1; the TRBD1 assignment by TCRdb is unverifiable without DNA. From germline, CDR1 is SGHRS and CDR2 YFSETQ. The CDR3 runs to 15 residues. The CDR3 here is CASSPDPRGNTEAFF.